This T cell receptor beta chain derives from a study of Ad26.COV2.S vaccination and SARS-CoV-2 variants (dated by TCRdb to 2020 to 2022). About the investigation overall: Donors in the vaccine arm were drawn from COV1001, a phase I-IIa trial of Ad26.COV2.S in healthy adults that was multicentre, randomized, double-blind and placebo-controlled. Trial participants were randomized into five groups of five, in which low-dose or high-dose Ad26.COV2.S was given once or twice, or placebo was given on both occasions. The TCR-sequenced set comprised around 30 samples: some 20 Ad26.COV2.S vaccine recipients, 5 placebo recipients and 8 SARS-CoV-2 convalescent individuals. Ad26.COV2.S was administered intramuscularly at a dose of 5x10^10 or 1x10^11 viral particles, either as one shot or as two shots given 56 days apart. The specificity and breadth of SARS-CoV-2-reactive T cell receptors after Ad26.COV2.S vaccination were assessed by TCRbeta repertoire sequencing. Investigators remained blinded to trial group allocation during experiments and outcome assessment. What the work shows at the level of the full study, not this receptor alone: The study was not powered to compare responses between vaccine doses or regimens. After vaccination, spike-specific CD8+ and CD4+ T cell responses were reported to show substantial breadth. Compared with placebo recipients, Ad26.COV2.S recipients showed higher spike-specific TCR breadth (P = 0.0014). Vaccine and placebo recipients had comparable non-spike TCR breadth, which fits with the vaccine containing only spike. According to the authors, total T cell responses may have been underestimated by the TCR breadth and depth analyses.

The immunoSEQ Assay was used to sequence TCRbeta CDR3 regions. After extraction, genomic DNA underwent amplification by bias-controlled multiplex PCR, followed by high-throughput sequencing. The original pipeline was this. To quantify the absolute abundance of every unique TCRbeta CDR3 region, sequences were collapsed and filtered. T cell fraction was estimated by normalization of TCRbeta template counts to usable DNA, with usable DNA being measured through amplification of reference genes present in all nucleated cells. Repertoire TCRs were annotated as SARS-CoV-2-specific by exact matching of V gene, CDR3 amino acid sequence and J gene to a known reactive TCR set. The reference SARS-CoV-2 TCR set was derived from MIRA and filtered for enrichment in COVID-19-positive ImmuneCODE repertoires, a step that removed public or cross-reactive TCRs. Using the MIRA antigens, annotated TCRs were further analysed by specific ORF or by position within an ORF. Depth was the summed frequency of annotated unique rearrangements, while breadth was defined as annotated unique rearrangements over total unique productive rearrangements. TCR breadth was compared between groups using two-sided Wilcoxon rank-sum tests. Not all clones reach the TCRdb copy of this immuneACCESS table, which keeps in-frame sequences only. Checked studies attribute under half of the gap to unresolved V genes and leave the rest unexplained. Clone size and the V and J calls come from that table; the DNA yielded D and trimming. This sample holds some 460,000 clones; 70% to 90% were observed only once. Together, the top ten hold about 1.5% of the sample.

Remarks on this clone: Its cognate antigen has yet to be identified. No base qualities exist here, and no much larger clone lies one base off it.

The CDR3 runs 16 residues from the cysteine to the phenylalanine. Just the 48-base CDR3 DNA is kept, in frame starting at base 1. The germline V gene supplies CDR1 MDHEN and CDR2 SYDVKM. V loses 5 bases at its end and J loses 5 bases; junction bases beyond the gene matches: 9. Explained via the paper, the treatment or condition label denotes: over 15 received Ad26.COV2.S at low or high dose, single or two shots; about 5 received placebo; per-sample allocation not given. Repertoires of vaccine and placebo recipients were sequenced from samples collected on day 63 after the first injection. Cohort 1b enrolled roughly 25 adults aged 18-55 years at a single site in Boston, USA, between 29 July and 7 August 2020. Ad26.COV2.S was a replication-incompetent adenovirus type 26 vector that expressed a prefusion-stabilized SARS-CoV-2 spike protein derived from the original Wuhan strain.

The chain joins TRBV28 to TRBJ1-5, with 10 central nucleotides matching TRBD1. This sequence originates from a person aged 18-60 years who received the Ad26.COV2.S COVID-19 vaccine or a placebo. The sequencing used peripheral blood, collected in a trial of Ad26.COV2.S vaccine versus placebo. CDR3 sequence: CASSRLRTGGHQPQHF. The DNA sequence follows: TGTGCCAGCAGTCGTCTAAGGACAGGGGGGCATCAGCCCCAGCATTTT.